Listed here are 8 T cell receptor beta chains from one sample, sequenced in a study of T cells in Graves' hyperthyroidism and ophthalmopathy. Amplification yielded TCR beta CDR3 regions, with RNA transcripts as the source. The HTBI primer set was used in a first-round RT-PCR of the TCR CDR3. Each CDR3 protein is one row after TCRdb ran MiXCR on the multiplex PCR reads. The top ten clones hold 25% to 30% of a sample with under 500,000 distinct CDR3 sequences, more than 13% of them seen once. The sequenced sample was blood. These receptors originate from a middle-aged man with Graves' ophthalmopathy.

This clonotype was detected many times. This rearrangement joins TRBV5-1 to TRBJ2-1, with 9 positions matching TRBD1. Germline CDR1 reads SGHRS; CDR2 reads YFSETQ. Trimming cost V 0 bases and J 5 bases; bases outside gene matches: 6. This CDR3 spans 16 amino acids. The CDR3 DNA follows: TGCGCCAGCAGCTTGGCAGGGACAGGGCACGACAATGAGCAGTTCTTC. This sequence encodes CASSLAGTGHDNEQFF.

The V gene is TRBV19, the J gene TRBJ1-1; 7 nucleotides match TRBD1. This CDR3 is built from 15 residues. With V trimmed by 5 bases and J by 0 bases, 6 bases remained unmatched. From germline, CDR1 is LNHDA and CDR2 SQIVND (reference sequence). Here the CDR3 reads CASSSSDRLNTEAFF. The CDR3 DNA follows: TGTGCCAGTAGTTCCTCGGACAGGCTGAACACTGAAGCTTTCTTT.

The chain couples TRBV6-5 to TRBJ1-4; TRBD1 agrees at 9 bases. The CDR3 spans 15 residues. The J segment lost 7 bases and the V segment lost 0 bases, leaving 3 bases of the junction unmatched. Germline V lookup: CDR1 MNHEY, CDR2 SVGAGI. This CDR3 is CASSYSGQGVEKLFF. In DNA, the CDR3 is TGTGCCAGCAGTTACTCGGGACAGGGTGTTGAAAAACTGTTTTTT.

This clonotype has a handful of counts. This chain links TRBV11-1 with TRBJ2-1; 7 positions agree with TRBD2. The J segment lost 8 bases and the V segment lost 1 base, leaving 5 bases of the junction unmatched. The CDR3 totals 14 residues. Germline CDR1 SGHAT, CDR2 FQDESV (reference sequence). The CDR3 sequence: CASSLGLANDEQFF. In DNA form, the CDR3 reads TGTGCCAGCAGCTTAGGACTAGCTAACGATGAGCAGTTCTTC.

The genes are TRBV5-1 and TRBJ2-3; D possibly uses TRBD1 or TRBD2 (6 bases each). The V end was cut by 3 bases, the J end by 4 bases, with 18 bases between. CDR3 length: 16 amino acids. Germline values: CDR1 SGHRS, CDR2 YFSETQ. The CDR3 reads CASSSDTTGGSDTQYF. CDR3 DNA sequence: TGCGCCAGCAGCTCCGACACTACCGGGGGCTCAGATACGCAGTATTTT. The whole variable domain, filled in from reference TRBV5-1 and TRBJ2-3, reads KAGVTQTPRYLIKTRGQQVTLSCSPISGHRSVSWYQQTPGQGLQFLFEYFSETQRNKGNFPGRFSGRQFSNSRSEMNVSTLELGDSALYLCASSSDTTGGSDTQYFGPGTRLTVL.

The chain has TRBV20-1 and TRBJ2-3; D remains unclear. V gave up 2 bases and J gave up 8 bases, with 11 bases separating them. Germline V gene lookup returns CDR1 DFQATT and CDR2 SNEGSKA (reference sequence). The CDR3 length is 12 residues. The CDR3 here is CSARRFTATQYF. For the CDR3, the DNA is TGCAGTGCTAGACGGTTTACCGCTACGCAGTATTTT.

This clonotype was found a few times. A read error may be the cause here, since a much bigger clone is one base away. The V call is TRBV13, the J call TRBJ1-2; D not certain. Trimming stripped 2 bases from V and 8 bases from J, with 9 bases between. The CDR3 consists of 12 residues. Germline V CDR1 and CDR2: PRHDT, FYEKMQ (reference sequence). The CDR3 loop is CASSLSNSGYTF. For the CDR3, the DNA is TGTGCCAGCAGCTTAAGTAACAGCGGCTACACCTTC.

J is TRBJ2-7 and V is TRBV5-1; 9 positions agree with TRBD2. CDR3 length equals 16 residues. Germline V CDR1 and CDR2: SGHRS, YFSETQ. The V gene end was trimmed by 4 bases and the J gene end by 4 bases; junction bases not matched to a gene: 12. CDR3 DNA sequence: TGCGCCAGCAGCCTCCTTGATAGCGGGAGTAGTTACGAGCAGTACTTC. It is translated as CASSLLDSGSSYEQYF.